This TCR beta chain was obtained from a study of identifying expanded T cells in peripheral blood. General study results and limits: Technical replicates showed around 1.2 changed clones; approximately two weeks 15 to 20; four weeks 19. Across healthy donors, higher total template counts meant significantly greater approximately two-week count variance.

Method: immunoSEQ multiplex PCR; TCRdb's copy keeps in-frame clones and lacks some. Of about 80,000 clones in the sample, approximately 90% are singletons; the top ten hold 7.3%. No infections or other immune events were documented during collection. CDR1 is MNHEY and CDR2 is SMNVEV in the germline V gene (reference sequence). The V end was cut by 0 bases, the J end by 6 bases, with 17 bases between. The CDR3 loop spans 16 amino acids. Details on this clone: The antigen is not known.

The sequenced sample was blood. The source of this sequence is a person aged 18 to 69 in good health. The V gene is TRBV27, the J gene TRBJ1-2; TRBD1 is a possible D gene (5 bases). Here the CDR3 reads CASSLSDTRGTDGYTF. Here the CDR3 DNA reads TGTGCCAGCAGTTTATCAGACACCCGGGGGACGGATGGCTACACCTTC.